A single sample gave rise to the 10 T cell receptor beta chains below, sequenced in a study of blood T cell repertoires in COVID-19. The assay was immunoSEQ multiplex PCR, and TCRdb's table has in-frame clones only and misses some. The top ten clones hold 3.5% to 4.5% of a sample with some 140,000 clones, around 79% of them seen once. The specimen was peripheral blood. The origin of the receptors is a man in his 60s with acute or convalescent COVID-19.

The chain carries TRBV5-1 and TRBJ2-5; 11 bases are a match to TRBD2. V trimming: 4 bases; J trimming: 5 bases; junction bases outside the gene matches: 7. This CDR3 is 15 amino acids long. Germline V gene data show CDR1 as SGHRS and CDR2 as YFSETQ. The CDR3 is CASSDLTSGSETQYF. The CDR3 DNA reads as TGCGCCAGCAGCGACCTCACTAGCGGGAGTGAGACCCAGTACTTC.

The CDR3 DNA reads TGTGCCAGCAGTTTAGGACTAATGAACACTGAAGCTTTCTTT. Its translation: CASSLGLMNTEAFF. The V and J genes are TRBV25-1 and TRBJ1-1; D gene uncertain. The CDR3 has 14 residues. The V end was cut by 5 bases, the J end by 0 bases, with 10 bases between. CDR1 MGHDK and CDR2 SYGVNS come from the germline V gene.

The V gene is TRBV9, the J gene TRBJ2-5; TRBD1 matches at 8 bases. The J segment lost 4 bases and the V segment lost 0 bases, leaving 8 bases of the junction unmatched. CDR3 length equals 16 residues. Germline V gene sequence: CDR1 SGDLS, CDR2 YYNGEE. CDR3 region: CASSVGTGGLGETQYF. DNA of the CDR3: TGTGCCAGCAGCGTAGGCACAGGGGGATTAGGAGAGACCCAGTACTTC. Combining the CDR3 with reference TRBV9 and TRBJ2-5 gives the whole variable domain DSGVTQTPKHLITATGQRVTLRCSPRSGDLSVYWYQQSLDQGLQFLIQYYNGEERAKGNILERFSAQQFPDLHSELNLSSLELGDSALYFCASSVGTGGLGETQYFGPGTRLLVL.

The table lists this clone with a few counts. This chain links TRBV9 with TRBJ1-3, with 9 bases aligning to TRBD1. The CDR3 contains 17 residues. V shed 1 base and J 4 bases; nucleotides not matched to a gene: 9. Germline CDR1 is SGDLS and CDR2 is YYNGEE. CDR3 region: CASSVSGQGLSGNTIYF. CDR3 bases: TGTGCCAGCAGCGTATCGGGACAGGGACTTTCCGGAAACACCATATATTTT.

The rearrangement uses TRBV19 and TRBJ1-1, with 9 bases lining up with TRBD1. Germline values: CDR1 LNHDA, CDR2 SQIVND (reference sequence). V was pared by 6 bases and J by 7 bases, with 6 bases of the junction left unmatched. The CDR3 extends over 13 amino acids. The CDR3 loop is CASSHRGQGEAFF. In DNA form, the CDR3 reads TGTGCCAGTAGCCACAGGGGGCAAGGTGAAGCTTTCTTT. Together with reference TRBV19 and TRBJ1-1, the CDR3 gives the full variable domain: DGGITQSPKYLFRKEGQNVTLSCEQNLNHDAMYWYRQDPGQGLRLIYYSQIVNDFQKGDIAEGYSVSREKKESFPLTVTSAQKNPTAFYLCASSHRGQGEAFFGQGTRLTVV.

V usage is TRBV15 and J usage is TRBJ2-7; 10 bases align to TRBD1. This CDR3 has 15 amino acids. Germline V CDR1 and CDR2: LNHNV, YYDKDF (reference sequence). With V trimmed by 1 base and J by 2 bases, 2 bases remained unmatched. The CDR3 DNA reads TGTGCCACCAGCAGAGGTGGACAGGGGGCCTACGAGCAGTACTTC. Protein sequence: CATSRGGQGAYEQYF.

The rearrangement links TRBV5-1 to TRBJ2-5; TRBD1 matches 7 bases. Germline CDR1 is SGHRS and CDR2 is YFSETQ. The CDR3 has 13 residues. V gave up 5 bases and J gave up 5 bases; unmatched junction bases: 6. CDR3 nucleotide sequence: TGCGCCAGCAGTGTAGGGGGCGGGGAGACCCAGTACTTC. Its translation is CASSVGGGETQYF.

The chain uses TRBV11-2 and TRBJ2-2; 9 bases are shared with TRBD1. V was clipped by 5 bases and J by 6 bases; unmatched bases: 4. The length of the CDR3 is 14 residues. The V gene's germline CDR1 is SGHAT and CDR2 FQNNGV. For the CDR3, the DNA is TGTGCCAGCAGCCGGACAGGGGTGTCCGGGGAGCTGTTTTTT. It encodes CASSRTGVSGELFF.

J is TRBJ2-5 and V is TRBV27, with TRBD2 identical over 11 bases. The CDR3 covers 15 residues. CDR1 and CDR2 from the germline V gene are MNHEY and SMNVEV (reference sequence). V dropped 3 bases and J dropped 2; count of bases not matched to a gene: 2. The CDR3 DNA reads TGTGCCAGCAGTTTGGCTAGCGGGAGGCAAGAGACCCAGTACTTC. It yields the protein CASSLASGRQETQYF.

This clone occurred a few times. V is TRBV7-8 and J is TRBJ2-1, with D perhaps TRBD2 (7 bases). Germline CDR1 and CDR2: SGHVS and FQNEAQ. This CDR3 is 17 amino acids long. The V gene lost 1 base and the J gene lost 4 bases, with 17 bases spanning the gap. The CDR3 spells CASSLDGRGASYNEQFF. For the CDR3, the DNA is TGTGCCAGCAGCTTAGATGGTCGGGGGGCGTCATACAATGAGCAGTTCTTC.